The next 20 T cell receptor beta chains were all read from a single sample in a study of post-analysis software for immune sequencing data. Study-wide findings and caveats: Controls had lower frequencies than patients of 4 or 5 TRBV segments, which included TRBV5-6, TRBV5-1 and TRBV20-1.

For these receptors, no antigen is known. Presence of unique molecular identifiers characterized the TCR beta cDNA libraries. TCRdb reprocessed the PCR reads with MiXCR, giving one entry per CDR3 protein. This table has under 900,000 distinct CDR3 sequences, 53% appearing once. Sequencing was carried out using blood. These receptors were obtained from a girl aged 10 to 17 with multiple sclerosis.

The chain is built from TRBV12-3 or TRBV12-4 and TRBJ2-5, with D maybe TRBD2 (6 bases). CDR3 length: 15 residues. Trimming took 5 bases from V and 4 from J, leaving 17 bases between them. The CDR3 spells CASSPRGGTGETQYF. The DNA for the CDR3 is TGTGCCAGCAGTCCCCGGGGCGGGACGGGAGAGACCCAGTACTTC.

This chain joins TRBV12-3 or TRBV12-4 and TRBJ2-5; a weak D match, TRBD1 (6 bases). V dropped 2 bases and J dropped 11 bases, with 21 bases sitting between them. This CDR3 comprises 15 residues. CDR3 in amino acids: CASSLRDIPYNEQYF. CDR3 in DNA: TGTGCCAGCAGTTTAAGGGACATCCCCTACAATGAGCAGTACTTC.

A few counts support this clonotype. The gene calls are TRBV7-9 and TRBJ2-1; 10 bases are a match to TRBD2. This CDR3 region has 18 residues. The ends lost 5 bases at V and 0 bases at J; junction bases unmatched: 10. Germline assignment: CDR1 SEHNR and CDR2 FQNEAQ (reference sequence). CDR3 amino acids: CASSKTSGQLGSYNEQFF. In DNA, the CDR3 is TGTGCCAGCAGCAAGACTAGCGGGCAACTCGGCTCCTACAATGAGCAGTTCTTC. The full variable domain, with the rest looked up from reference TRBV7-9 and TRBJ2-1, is DTGVSQNPRHKITKRGQNVTFRCDPISEHNRLYWYRQTLGQGPEFLTYFQNEAQLEKSRLLSDRFSAERPKGSFSTLEIQRTEQGDSAMYLCASSKTSGQLGSYNEQFFGPGTRLTVL.

CDR3: CATSRDRASGGDEQYF. DNA of the CDR3: TGTGCCACCAGCAGAGATCGAGCTAGCGGGGGAGACGAGCAGTACTTC. V usage is TRBV15 and J usage is TRBJ2-7; TRBD2 agrees at 10 bases. The ends lost 0 bases at V and 5 bases at J; junction bases unmatched: 7. Per germline, CDR1 LNHNV and CDR2 YYDKDF (reference sequence). This CDR3 spans 16 amino acids.

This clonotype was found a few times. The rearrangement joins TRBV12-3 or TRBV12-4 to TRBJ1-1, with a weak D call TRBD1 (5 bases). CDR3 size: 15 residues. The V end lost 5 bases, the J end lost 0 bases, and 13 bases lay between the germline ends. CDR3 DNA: TGTGCCAGCAGTCGCGGGACTTACATGAACACTGAAGCTTTCTTT. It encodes CASSRGTYMNTEAFF.

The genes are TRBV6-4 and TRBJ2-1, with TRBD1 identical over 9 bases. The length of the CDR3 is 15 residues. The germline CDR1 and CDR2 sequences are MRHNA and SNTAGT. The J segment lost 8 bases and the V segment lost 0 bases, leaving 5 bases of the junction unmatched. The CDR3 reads CASSDSGTGIHEQFF. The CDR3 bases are TGTGCCAGCAGTGACTCGGGGACAGGGATACATGAGCAGTTCTTC.

The CDR3, as DNA: TGTGCCAGCAGCTTAGCCCTGGAGGATGTCTATGGCTACACCTTC. Amino acids: CASSLALEDVYGYTF. The chain links TRBV7-9 to TRBJ1-2; D is unresolved. V shed 0 bases and J shed 4 bases, with 12 bases lying between them. Germline V gene data show CDR1 as SEHNR and CDR2 as FQNEAQ (reference sequence). The CDR3 covers 15 residues.

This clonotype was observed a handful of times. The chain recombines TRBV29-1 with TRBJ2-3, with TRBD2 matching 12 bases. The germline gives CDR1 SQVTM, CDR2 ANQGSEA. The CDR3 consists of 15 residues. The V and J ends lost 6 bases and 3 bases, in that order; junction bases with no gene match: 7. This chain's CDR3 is CSVNGLAGRTDTQYF. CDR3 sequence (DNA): TGCAGCGTCAACGGACTAGCGGGGAGAACAGATACGCAGTATTTT.

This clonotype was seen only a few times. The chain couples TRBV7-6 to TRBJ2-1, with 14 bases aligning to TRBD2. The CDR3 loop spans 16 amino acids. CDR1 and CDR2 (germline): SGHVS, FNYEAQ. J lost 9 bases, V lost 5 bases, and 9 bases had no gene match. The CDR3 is CASSLGLAGAGGEQFF. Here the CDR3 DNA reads TGTGCCAGCAGCCTGGGACTAGCGGGGGCAGGGGGTGAGCAGTTCTTC.

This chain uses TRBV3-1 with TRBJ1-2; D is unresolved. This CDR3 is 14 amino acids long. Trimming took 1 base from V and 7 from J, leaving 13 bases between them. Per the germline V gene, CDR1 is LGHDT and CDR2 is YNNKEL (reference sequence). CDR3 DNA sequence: TGTGCCAGCAGCCAAGGGTTGGGAGGAGGTGGCTACACCTTC. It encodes CASSQGLGGGGYTF.

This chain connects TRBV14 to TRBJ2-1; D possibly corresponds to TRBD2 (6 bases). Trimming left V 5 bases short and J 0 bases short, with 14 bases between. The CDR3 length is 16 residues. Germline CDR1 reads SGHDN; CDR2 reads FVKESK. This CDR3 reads CASSIRGKSSYNEQFF. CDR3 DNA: TGTGCCAGCAGCATACGGGGGAAGAGCTCCTACAATGAGCAGTTCTTC. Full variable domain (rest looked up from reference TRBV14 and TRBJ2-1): EAGVTQFPSHSVIEKGQTVTLRCDPISGHDNLYWYRRVMGKEIKFLLHFVKESKQDESGMPNNRFLAERTGGTYSTLKVQPAELEDSGVYFCASSIRGKSSYNEQFFGPGTRLTVL.

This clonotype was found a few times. The CDR3 here is CASSAGGLETQYF. CDR3 nucleotides: TGTGCCAGCAGCGCGGGGGGGCTGGAGACCCAGTACTTC. The chain uses TRBV9 and TRBJ2-5, with 8 positions matching TRBD2. There are 13 residues in the CDR3. Germline V gene data show CDR1 as SGDLS and CDR2 as YYNGEE. With 3 bases clipped from V and 5 bases from J, the junction kept 3 bases outside the gene matches.

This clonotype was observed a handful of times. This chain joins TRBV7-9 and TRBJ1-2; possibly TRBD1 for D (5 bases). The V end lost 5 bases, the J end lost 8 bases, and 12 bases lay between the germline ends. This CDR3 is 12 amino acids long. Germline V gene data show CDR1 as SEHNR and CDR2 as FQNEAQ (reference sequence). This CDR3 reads CASSSTGTGYTF. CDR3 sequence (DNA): TGTGCCAGCAGCAGCACCGGGACGGGCTACACCTTC.

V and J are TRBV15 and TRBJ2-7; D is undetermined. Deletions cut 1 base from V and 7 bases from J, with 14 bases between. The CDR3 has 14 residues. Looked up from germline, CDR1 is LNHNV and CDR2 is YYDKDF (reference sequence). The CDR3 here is CATSRGDSVVEQYF. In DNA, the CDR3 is TGTGCCACCAGCAGAGGAGACTCGGTCGTAGAGCAGTACTTC.

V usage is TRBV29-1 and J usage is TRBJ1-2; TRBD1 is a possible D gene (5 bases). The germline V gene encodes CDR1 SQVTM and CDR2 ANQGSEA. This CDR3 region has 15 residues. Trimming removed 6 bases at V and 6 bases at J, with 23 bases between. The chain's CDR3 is CSVRVLGGSYNGYTF. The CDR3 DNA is TGCAGCGTCCGCGTTCTGGGGGGTTCATATAATGGCTACACCTTC.

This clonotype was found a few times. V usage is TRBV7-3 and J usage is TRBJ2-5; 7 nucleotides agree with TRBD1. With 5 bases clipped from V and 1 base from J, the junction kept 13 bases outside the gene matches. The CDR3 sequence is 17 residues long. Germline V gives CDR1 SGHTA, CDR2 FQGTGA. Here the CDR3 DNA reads TGTGCCAGCAGCCCGAACAATTTCGGGACAGCCCAAGAGACCCAGTACTTC. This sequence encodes CASSPNNFGTAQETQYF.

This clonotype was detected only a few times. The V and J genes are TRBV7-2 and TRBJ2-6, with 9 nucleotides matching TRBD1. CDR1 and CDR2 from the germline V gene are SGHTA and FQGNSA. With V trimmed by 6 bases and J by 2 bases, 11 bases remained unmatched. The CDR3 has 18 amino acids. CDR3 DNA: TGTGCCAGCAGTCAAGGGACAGGGCGCGTTACTGGGGCCAACGTCCTGACTTTC. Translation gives CASSQGTGRVTGANVLTF.

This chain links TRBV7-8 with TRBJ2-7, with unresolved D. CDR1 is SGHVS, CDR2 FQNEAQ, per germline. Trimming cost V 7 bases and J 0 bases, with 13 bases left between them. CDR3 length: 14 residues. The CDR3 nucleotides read TGTGCCAGCACGCCCCGCTTCTCCTCCTACGAGCAGTACTTC. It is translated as CASTPRFSSYEQYF. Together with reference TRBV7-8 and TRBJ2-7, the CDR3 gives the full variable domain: GAGVSQSPRYKVAKRGQDVALRCDPISGHVSLFWYQQALGQGPEFLTYFQNEAQLDKSGLPSDRFFAERPEGSVSTLKIQRTQQEDSAVYLCASTPRFSSYEQYFGPGTRLTVT.

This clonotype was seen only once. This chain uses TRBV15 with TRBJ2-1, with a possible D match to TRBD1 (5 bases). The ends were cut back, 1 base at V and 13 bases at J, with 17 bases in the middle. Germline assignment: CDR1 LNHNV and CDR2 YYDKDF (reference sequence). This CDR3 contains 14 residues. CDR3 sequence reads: CATSRGQPQETQFF. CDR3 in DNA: TGTGCCACCAGCAGAGGACAGCCCCAAGAGACCCAGTTCTTC. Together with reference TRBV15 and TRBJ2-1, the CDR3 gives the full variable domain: DAMVIQNPRYQVTQFGKPVTLSCSQTLNHNVMYWYQQKSSQAPKLLFHYYDKDFNNEADTPDNFQSRRPNTSFCFLDIRSPGLGDTAMYLCATSRGQPQETQFFGPGTRLTVL.

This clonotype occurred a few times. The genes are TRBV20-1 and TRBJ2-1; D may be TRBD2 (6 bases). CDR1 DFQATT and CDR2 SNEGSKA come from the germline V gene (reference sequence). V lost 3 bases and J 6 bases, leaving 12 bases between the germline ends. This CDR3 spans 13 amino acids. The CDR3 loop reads CSARGGVRNEQFF. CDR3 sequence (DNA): TGCAGTGCTAGGGGGGGAGTGCGCAATGAGCAGTTCTTC.